This entry concerns a single T cell receptor (beta chain). The data are from a study of sequential checkpoint blockade in melanoma. Study details: Arm A got nivolumab then ipilimumab; arm B the reverse, 1:1. Maintenance nivolumab came after either treatment sequence.

TCRdb's copy holds only in-frame clones and misses some; the assay was immunoSEQ multiplex PCR. The profile shows around 34,000 clones, around 82% of them singletons. The treatment: randomized to nivolumab then ipilimumab (arm A) or the reverse (arm B). None of the patients previously received DNA-damaging chemotherapy. The clonotype originates from a human donor with melanoma. The sequencing here drew on CD8+ T cells sorted from blood (inferred from file names), taken from a patient given nivolumab and ipilimumab in sequence.

The CDR3: CASRDSYLGYTF. Here the CDR3 DNA reads TGTGCCAGCAGGGACAGCTACCTTGGCTACACCTTC. This chain joins TRBV13 and TRBJ1-2, with a possible D match to TRBD1 (6 bases). V gave up 6 bases and J gave up 7 bases, with 12 bases separating them. Per germline, CDR1 PRHDT and CDR2 FYEKMQ (reference sequence). There are 12 residues in the CDR3.